This T cell receptor (beta chain) emerged from a study of blood T cell repertoires in COVID-19 (dated by TCRdb to 2020 to 2021). With respect to the entire study: Samples covering the acute and convalescent phases of COVID-19 were provided by collaborators in the United States, Italy and Spain. The repertoires were released in a freely available public database intended as a resource for research on the immune response to SARS-CoV-2. HLA class I and class II types, where available, came from metadata supplied by the sample provider rather than from assay-based typing. The samples were drawn from two sources: the first 160 participants of the ongoing ImmuneRACE study, and 1,000 to 1,500 subjects contributed by 6 global collaborators. The dataset comprised deeply sampled blood TCRbeta repertoires from subjects exposed to, actively infected with, or recovered from COVID-19. A de-identified subject ID, COVID-19 status, age in years and sex were almost always included in the sample metadata. The material from the prospective study consisted of cDNA or gDNA derived from T cells, B-cell-depleted T cells, or PBMCs. Here is what the overall study found, with its caveats: Clinical and demographic metadata were provided uncurated, with the amount varying by source and participant.

Reading the germline V gene gives CDR1 SGHAT and CDR2 FQNNGV. The CDR3, from cysteine to phenylalanine, totals 14 residues. Only CDR3 DNA is held: 42 bases, read in frame from base 1. The trim is 5 bases for V and 2 bases for J, with a gap of 12 bases between the germline ends. Collaborating institutions collected whole blood in K2EDTA tubes following their own protocols. For TCRbeta analysis, collaborator samples were shipped as frozen whole blood, as isolated PBMCs, or as DNA extracted from either sample type. Worth noting for this clone: The clone's antigen remains unknown. It has no much larger one-base neighbor in the sample; base qualities were not kept.

The immunoSEQ Assay, a bias-controlled multiplex PCR, was used to amplify TCRbeta CDR3 regions from genomic DNA. On the study's bioinformatics: The number of nucleated cells in each sample was estimated by amplification of reference gene primers within the assay. Sequence reads were collapsed and filtered to measure the absolute abundance of every unique TCRbeta CDR3 rearrangement. For each sample, productive Simpson clonality was calculated by taking the square root of Simpson's diversity index across productive rearrangements. Held by TCRdb, this immuneACCESS table contains in-frame sequences only and omits some clones. Under half of the omission traces to an unresolved V gene where checked; the cause of the rest is unknown. That table supplies the V and J calls and clone size; D and trimming were determined from the DNA. Counted in this sample were hundreds of thousands of clones; under 90% of them appeared once. 2% to 3% of the sample comes from the top ten.

The sequence is built from TRBV11-2 and TRBJ2-5, with no D gene named confidently. This clonotype originated in a woman in her thirties or forties with active or convalescent COVID-19. Sequencing was performed on peripheral blood. The nucleotide sequence reads as follows: TGTGCCAGCAGCCCGGCCCGGGTACAAGAGACCCAGTACTTC. Its translation is CASSPARVQETQYF.